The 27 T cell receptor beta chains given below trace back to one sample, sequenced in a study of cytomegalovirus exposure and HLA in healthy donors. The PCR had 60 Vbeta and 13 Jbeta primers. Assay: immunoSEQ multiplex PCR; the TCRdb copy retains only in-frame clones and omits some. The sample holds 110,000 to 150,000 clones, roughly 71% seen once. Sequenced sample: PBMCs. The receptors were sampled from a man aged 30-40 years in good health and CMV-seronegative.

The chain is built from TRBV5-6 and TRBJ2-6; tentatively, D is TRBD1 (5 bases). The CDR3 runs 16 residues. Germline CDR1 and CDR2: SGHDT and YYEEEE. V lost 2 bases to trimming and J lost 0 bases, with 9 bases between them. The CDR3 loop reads CASSLGVNSGANVLTF. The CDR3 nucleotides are TGTGCCAGCAGCTTAGGGGTGAACTCTGGGGCCAACGTCCTGACTTTC.

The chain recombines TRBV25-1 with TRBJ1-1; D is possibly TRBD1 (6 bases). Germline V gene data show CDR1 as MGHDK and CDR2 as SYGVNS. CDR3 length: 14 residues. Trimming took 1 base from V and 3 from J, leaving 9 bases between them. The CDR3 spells CASSEWGGHTEAFF. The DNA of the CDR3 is TGTGCCAGCAGTGAATGGGGGGGGCACACTGAAGCTTTCTTT.

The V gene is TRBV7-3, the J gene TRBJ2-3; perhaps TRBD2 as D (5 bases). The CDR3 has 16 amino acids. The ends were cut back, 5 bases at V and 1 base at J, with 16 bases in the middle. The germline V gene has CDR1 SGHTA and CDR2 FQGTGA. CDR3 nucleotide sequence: TGTGCCAGCAGCGCCCCAAGTACCGGGGGCACAGATACGCAGTATTTT. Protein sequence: CASSAPSTGGTDTQYF.

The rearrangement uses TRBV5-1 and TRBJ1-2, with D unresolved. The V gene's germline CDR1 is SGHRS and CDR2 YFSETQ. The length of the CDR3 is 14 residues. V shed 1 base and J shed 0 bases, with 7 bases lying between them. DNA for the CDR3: TGCGCCAGCAGCTTGAACCAGGCTAACTATGGCTACACCTTC. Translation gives CASSLNQANYGYTF. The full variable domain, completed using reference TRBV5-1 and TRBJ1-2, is KAGVTQTPRYLIKTRGQQVTLSCSPISGHRSVSWYQQTPGQGLQFLFEYFSETQRNKGNFPGRFSGRQFSNSRSEMNVSTLELGDSALYLCASSLNQANYGYTFGSGTRLTVV.

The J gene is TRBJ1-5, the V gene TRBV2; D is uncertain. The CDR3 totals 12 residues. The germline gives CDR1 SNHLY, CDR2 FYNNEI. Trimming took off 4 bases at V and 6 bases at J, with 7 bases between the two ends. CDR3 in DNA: TGTGCCAGCAGTGGGGAGGGTCAGCCCCAGCATTTT. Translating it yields CASSGEGQPQHF. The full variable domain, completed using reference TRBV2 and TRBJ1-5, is EPEVTQTPSHQVTQMGQEVILRCVPISNHLYFYWYRQILGQKVEFLVSFYNNEISEKSEIFDDQFSVERPDGSNFTLKIRSTKLEDSAMYFCASSGEGQPQHFGDGTRLSIL.

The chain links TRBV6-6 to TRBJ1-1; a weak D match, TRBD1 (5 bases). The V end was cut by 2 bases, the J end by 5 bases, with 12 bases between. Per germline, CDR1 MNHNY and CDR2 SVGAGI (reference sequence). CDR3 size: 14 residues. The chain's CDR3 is CASSYGGMETEAFF. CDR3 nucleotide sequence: TGTGCCAGCAGTTACGGGGGGATGGAAACTGAAGCTTTCTTT.

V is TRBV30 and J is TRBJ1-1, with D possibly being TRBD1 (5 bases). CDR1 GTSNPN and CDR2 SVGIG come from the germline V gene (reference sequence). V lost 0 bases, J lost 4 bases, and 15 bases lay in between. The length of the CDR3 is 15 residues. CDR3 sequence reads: CAWSVGGRVATEAFF. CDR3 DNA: TGTGCCTGGAGTGTCGGTGGCAGGGTGGCCACTGAAGCTTTCTTT.

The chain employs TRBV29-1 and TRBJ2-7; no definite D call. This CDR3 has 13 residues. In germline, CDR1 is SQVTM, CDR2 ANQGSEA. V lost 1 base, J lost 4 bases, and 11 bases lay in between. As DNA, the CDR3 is TGCAGCGTTGAAGTCCCACCTACGTACGAGCAGTACTTC. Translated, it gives CSVEVPPTYEQYF.

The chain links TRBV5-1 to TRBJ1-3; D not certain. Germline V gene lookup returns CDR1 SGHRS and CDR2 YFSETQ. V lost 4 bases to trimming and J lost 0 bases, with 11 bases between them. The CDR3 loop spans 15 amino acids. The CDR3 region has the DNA TGCGCCAGCAGCCCGGCGGGCAGCTCTGGAAACACCATATATTTT. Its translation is CASSPAGSSGNTIYF.

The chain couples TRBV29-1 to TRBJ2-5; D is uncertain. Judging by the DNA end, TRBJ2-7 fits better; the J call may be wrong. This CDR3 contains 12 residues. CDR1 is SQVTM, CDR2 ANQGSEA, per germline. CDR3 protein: CSVVTPMYEQYF. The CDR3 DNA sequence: TGCAGCGTTGTTACCCCAATGTACGAGCAGTACTTC.

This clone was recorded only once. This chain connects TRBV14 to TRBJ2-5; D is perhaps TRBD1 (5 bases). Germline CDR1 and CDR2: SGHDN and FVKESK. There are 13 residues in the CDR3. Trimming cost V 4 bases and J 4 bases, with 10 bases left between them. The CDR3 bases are TGTGCCAGCAGCCTCATTCAGGGAGAGACCCAGTACTTC. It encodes CASSLIQGETQYF.

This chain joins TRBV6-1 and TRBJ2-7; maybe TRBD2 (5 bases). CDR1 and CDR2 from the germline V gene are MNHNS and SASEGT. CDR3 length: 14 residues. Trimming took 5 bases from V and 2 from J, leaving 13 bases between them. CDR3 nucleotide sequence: TGTGCCAGCAGTCTCCGGGGATTGACCTACGAGCAGTACTTC. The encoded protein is CASSLRGLTYEQYF.

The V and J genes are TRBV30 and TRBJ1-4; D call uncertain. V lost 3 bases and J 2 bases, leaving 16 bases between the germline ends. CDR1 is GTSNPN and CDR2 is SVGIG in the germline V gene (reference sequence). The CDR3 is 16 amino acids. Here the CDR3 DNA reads TGTGCCTGGAGCCCCTTGGACTCGTCGACTAATGAAAAACTGTTTTTT. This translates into CAWSPLDSSTNEKLFF.

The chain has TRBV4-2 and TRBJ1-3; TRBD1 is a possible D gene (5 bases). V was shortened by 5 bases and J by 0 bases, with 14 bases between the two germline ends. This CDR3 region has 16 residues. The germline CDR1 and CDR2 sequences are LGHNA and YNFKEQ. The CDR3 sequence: CASSRQGRLSGNTIYF. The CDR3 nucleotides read TGTGCCAGCAGCAGGCAGGGAAGACTCTCTGGAAACACCATATATTTT.

The CDR3 DNA reads as TGTGCCAGCAGTTTACAATTAGGGACAGGGGGCACTGAAGCTTTCTTT. Its protein product is CASSLQLGTGGTEAFF. The rearrangement uses TRBV6-5 and TRBJ1-1; 11 nucleotides align to TRBD1. Germline V gene sequence: CDR1 MNHEY, CDR2 SVGAGI. V dropped 4 bases and J dropped 4; count of bases not matched to a gene: 8. The CDR3 loop spans 16 amino acids.

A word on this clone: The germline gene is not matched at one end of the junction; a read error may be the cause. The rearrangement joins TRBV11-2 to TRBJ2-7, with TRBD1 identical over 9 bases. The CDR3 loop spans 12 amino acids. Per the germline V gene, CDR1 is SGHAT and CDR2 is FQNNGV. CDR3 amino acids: CASSLHGQGRHW. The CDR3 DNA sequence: TGTGCCAGCAGCTTACACGGACAGGGGCGGCACTGG.

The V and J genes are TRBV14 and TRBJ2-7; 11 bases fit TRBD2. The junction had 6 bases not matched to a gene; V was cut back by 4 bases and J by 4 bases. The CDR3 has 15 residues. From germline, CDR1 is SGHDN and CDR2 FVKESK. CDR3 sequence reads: CASSLTSGSRYEQYF. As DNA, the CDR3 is TGTGCCAGCAGCCTCACTAGCGGGAGCAGGTACGAGCAGTACTTC.

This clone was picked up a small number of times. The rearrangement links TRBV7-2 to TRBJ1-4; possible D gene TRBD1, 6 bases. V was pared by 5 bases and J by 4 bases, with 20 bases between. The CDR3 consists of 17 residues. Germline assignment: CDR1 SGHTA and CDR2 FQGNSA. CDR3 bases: TGTGCCAGCAGCCCCGGGCAGGGGCGGGTGGGTAATGAAAAACTGTTTTTT. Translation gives CASSPGQGRVGNEKLFF.

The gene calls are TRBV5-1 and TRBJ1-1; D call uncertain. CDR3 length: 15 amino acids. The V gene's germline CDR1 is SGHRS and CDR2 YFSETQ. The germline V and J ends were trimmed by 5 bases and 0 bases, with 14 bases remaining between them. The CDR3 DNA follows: TGCGCCAGCAGAGACCCTCGCGGGATGAACACTGAAGCTTTCTTT. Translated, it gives CASRDPRGMNTEAFF. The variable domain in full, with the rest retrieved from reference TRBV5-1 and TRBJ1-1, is KAGVTQTPRYLIKTRGQQVTLSCSPISGHRSVSWYQQTPGQGLQFLFEYFSETQRNKGNFPGRFSGRQFSNSRSEMNVSTLELGDSALYLCASRDPRGMNTEAFFGQGTRLTVV.

The CDR3 DNA reads as TGTGCCAGCAGTCGTCAAGGGAGGGACCACACCTTC. Translating gives CASSRQGRDHTF. This chain uses TRBV6-5 with TRBJ1-2; TRBD1 might be the D (5 bases). Between the trimmed V and J ends, which lost 5 bases and 12 bases, there was a span of 16 bases. There are 12 residues in the CDR3. CDR1 and CDR2 from the germline V gene are MNHEY and SVGAGI.

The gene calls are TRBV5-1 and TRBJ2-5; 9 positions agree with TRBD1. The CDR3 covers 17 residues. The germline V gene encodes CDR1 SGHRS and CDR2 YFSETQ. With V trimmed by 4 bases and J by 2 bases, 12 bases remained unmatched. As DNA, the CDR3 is TGCGCCAGCAGCCTAATGACAGGGGGTCCGGGTCAAGAGACCCAGTACTTC. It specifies CASSLMTGGPGQETQYF.

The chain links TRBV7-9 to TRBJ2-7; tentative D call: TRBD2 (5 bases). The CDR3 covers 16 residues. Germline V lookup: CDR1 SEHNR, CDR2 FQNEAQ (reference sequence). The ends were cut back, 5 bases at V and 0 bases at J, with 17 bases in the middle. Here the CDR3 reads CASSTAAAGLSYEQYF. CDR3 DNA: TGTGCCAGCAGCACGGCGGCGGCGGGCCTCTCCTACGAGCAGTACTTC. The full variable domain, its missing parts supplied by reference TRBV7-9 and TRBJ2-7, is DTGVSQNPRHKITKRGQNVTFRCDPISEHNRLYWYRQTLGQGPEFLTYFQNEAQLEKSRLLSDRFSAERPKGSFSTLEIQRTEQGDSAMYLCASSTAAAGLSYEQYFGPGTRLTVT.

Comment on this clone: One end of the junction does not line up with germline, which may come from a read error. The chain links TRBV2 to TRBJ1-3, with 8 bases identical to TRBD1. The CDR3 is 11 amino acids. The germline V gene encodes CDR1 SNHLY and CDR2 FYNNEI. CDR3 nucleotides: TGTGCCAGCAGTGGAGATGGGACAGGTTTCTTT. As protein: CASSGDGTGFF.

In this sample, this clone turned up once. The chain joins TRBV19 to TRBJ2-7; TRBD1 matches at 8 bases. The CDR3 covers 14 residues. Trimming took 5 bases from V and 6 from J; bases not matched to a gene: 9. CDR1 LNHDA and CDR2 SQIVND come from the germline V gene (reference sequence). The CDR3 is CASSLHGQGGEQYF. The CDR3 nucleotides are TGTGCCAGTAGTCTACACGGACAGGGAGGCGAGCAGTACTTC. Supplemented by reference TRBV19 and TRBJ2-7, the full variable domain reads DGGITQSPKYLFRKEGQNVTLSCEQNLNHDAMYWYRQDPGQGLRLIYYSQIVNDFQKGDIAEGYSVSREKKESFPLTVTSAQKNPTAFYLCASSLHGQGGEQYFGPGTRLTVT.

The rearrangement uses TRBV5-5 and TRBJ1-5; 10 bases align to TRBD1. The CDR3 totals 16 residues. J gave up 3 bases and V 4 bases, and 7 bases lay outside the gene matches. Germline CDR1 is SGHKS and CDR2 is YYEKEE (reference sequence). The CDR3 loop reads CASSPGQGGYNQPQHF. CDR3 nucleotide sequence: TGTGCCAGCAGCCCTGGACAGGGGGGGTACAATCAGCCCCAGCATTTT.

The CDR3, as DNA: TGTGCCAGCAGCGGAGCCAATGAAAAACTGTTTTTT. It translates to CASSGANEKLFF. This chain joins TRBV7-2 and TRBJ1-4; D unresolved. This CDR3 comprises 12 residues. With 5 bases removed from V and 5 bases from J, the gap between germline ends came to 6 bases. From germline, CDR1 is SGHTA and CDR2 FQGNSA. The variable domain in full, with the rest retrieved from reference TRBV7-2 and TRBJ1-4, is GAGVSQSPSNKVTEKGKDVELRCDPISGHTALYWYRQSLGQGLEFLIYFQGNSAPDKSGLPSDRFSAERTGGSVSTLTIQRTQQEDSAVYLCASSGANEKLFFGSGTQLSVL.

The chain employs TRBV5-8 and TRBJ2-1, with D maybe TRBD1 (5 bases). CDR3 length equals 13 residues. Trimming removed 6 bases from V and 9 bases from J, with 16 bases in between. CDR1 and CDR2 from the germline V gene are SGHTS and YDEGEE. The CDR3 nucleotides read TGTGCCAGCATCAAAAGGGGTACAAGTGAGCAGTTCTTC. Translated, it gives CASIKRGTSEQFF. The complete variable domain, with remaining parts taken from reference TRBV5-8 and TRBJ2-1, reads EAGVTQSPTHLIKTRGQQATLRCSPISGHTSVYWYQQALGLGLQFLLWYDEGEERNRGNFPPRFSGRQFPNYSSELNVNALELEDSALYLCASIKRGTSEQFFGPGTRLTVL.